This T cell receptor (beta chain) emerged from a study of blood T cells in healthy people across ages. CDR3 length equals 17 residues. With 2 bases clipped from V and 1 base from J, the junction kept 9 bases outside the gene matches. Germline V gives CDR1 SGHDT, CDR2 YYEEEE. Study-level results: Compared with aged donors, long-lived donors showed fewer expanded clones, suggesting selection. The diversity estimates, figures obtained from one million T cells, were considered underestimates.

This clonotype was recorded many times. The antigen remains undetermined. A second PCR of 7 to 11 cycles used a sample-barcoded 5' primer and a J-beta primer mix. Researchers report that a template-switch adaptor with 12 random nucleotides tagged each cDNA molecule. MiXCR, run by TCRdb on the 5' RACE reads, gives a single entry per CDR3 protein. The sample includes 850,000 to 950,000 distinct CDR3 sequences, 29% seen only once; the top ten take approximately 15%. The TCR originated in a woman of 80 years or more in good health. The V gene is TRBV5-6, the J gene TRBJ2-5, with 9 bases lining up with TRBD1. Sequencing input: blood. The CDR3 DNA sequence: TGTGCCAGCAGCTTTTGGACAGGGGCGAACCGCCAAGAGACCCAGTACTTC. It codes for CASSFWTGANRQETQYF.